The 5 T cell receptor beta chains reported below all come from one sample, sequenced in a study of cytomegalovirus exposure and HLA in healthy donors. This table comes from immunoSEQ multiplex PCR, and its TCRdb copy is limited to in-frame clones, with some not included. Of about 240,000 clones listed, approximately 84% are singletons. What was sequenced was PBMCs. These receptors were obtained from a woman aged 25-40 years in good health and CMV-seropositive.

This clone was picked up one time. The chain links TRBV7-9 to TRBJ2-7, with D perhaps matching TRBD2 (5 bases). The CDR3 totals 13 residues. The V gene lost 5 bases and the J gene lost 2 bases, with 10 bases spanning the gap. The germline gives CDR1 SEHNR, CDR2 FQNEAQ (reference sequence). The CDR3 spells CASSQGSTYEQYF. CDR3 bases: TGTGCCAGCAGCCAAGGGAGTACCTACGAGCAGTACTTC.

CDR3 sequence (DNA): TGCGCCAGCAGCTCGTTTGGGGCACCGGATCAGCCCCAGCATTTT. This translates into CASSSFGAPDQPQHF. The chain uses TRBV5-1 and TRBJ1-5; D is perhaps TRBD1 (5 bases). The CDR3 consists of 15 residues. V lost 3 bases and J 5 bases, leaving 15 bases between the germline ends. CDR1 is SGHRS and CDR2 is YFSETQ in the germline V gene. Full variable domain (rest looked up from reference TRBV5-1 and TRBJ1-5): KAGVTQTPRYLIKTRGQQVTLSCSPISGHRSVSWYQQTPGQGLQFLFEYFSETQRNKGNFPGRFSGRQFSNSRSEMNVSTLELGDSALYLCASSSFGAPDQPQHFGDGTRLSIL.

Concerning this clone: Other DNA sequences in the same sample also yield this CDR3. The chain has TRBV27 and TRBJ2-7, with 9 bases fitting TRBD1. V lost 4 bases and J lost 0; bases outside the gene matches: 4. Germline assignment: CDR1 MNHEY and CDR2 SMNVEV (reference sequence). CDR3 size: 15 residues. CDR3 coding DNA: TGTGCCAGCAGTTCGCTGGGACAGGGCTCCTACGAGCAGTACTTC. It translates to CASSSLGQGSYEQYF.

This chain joins TRBV5-5 and TRBJ2-7; D not certain. CDR1 and CDR2 from the germline V gene are SGHKS and YYEKEE (reference sequence). Trimming took off 2 bases at V and 2 bases at J, with 11 bases between the two ends. The CDR3 extends over 14 amino acids. The CDR3: CASSFAFTAYEQYF. The CDR3 DNA follows: TGTGCCAGCAGCTTTGCTTTTACAGCCTACGAGCAGTACTTC.

V is TRBV5-1 and J is TRBJ2-7, with 12 bases lining up with TRBD2. Germline CDR1 and CDR2: SGHRS and YFSETQ. V lost 0 bases to trimming and J lost 7 bases; unmatched junction nucleotides: 8. This CDR3 contains 16 residues. The CDR3: CASSLGTSGMTGEQYF. The CDR3 region has the DNA TGCGCCAGCAGCTTGGGGACTAGCGGGATGACGGGAGAGCAGTACTTC. Full variable domain (outside the CDR3, taken from reference TRBV5-1 and TRBJ2-7): KAGVTQTPRYLIKTRGQQVTLSCSPISGHRSVSWYQQTPGQGLQFLFEYFSETQRNKGNFPGRFSGRQFSNSRSEMNVSTLELGDSALYLCASSLGTSGMTGEQYFGPGTRLTVT.